This entry describes one T cell receptor (beta chain). Original methodology: Reference gene primer amplification yielded estimated nucleated cell counts. Clones were read by immunoSEQ multiplex PCR, and TCRdb kept only the in-frame ones, dropping some. V and J calls and clone size are given by that table; D and trimming were obtained from the DNA. The sample contains over 150,000 clones, roughly 80% of which appear only once. V was clipped by 3 bases and J by 5 bases, with 11 bases between them. CDR1 and CDR2 from the germline V gene are SQVTM and ANQGSEA. This CDR3 is built from 13 residues. The data were taken from a study of blood T cell repertoires in COVID-19. The wider study: Both acute and convalescent COVID-19 samples were obtained from the United States, Italy and Spain. T cells, B-cell-depleted T cells, or PBMCs provided the cDNA or gDNA that served as material.

The sequencing sample was made of peripheral blood. The origin of this receptor is a human donor in a cohort sampled during active COVID-19. The chain recombines TRBV29-1 with TRBJ2-1; TRBD1 is a possible D gene (5 bases). CDR3 nucleotides: TGCAGCGTTGAGAGCAGGGATGACAATGAGCAGTTCTTC. Translating gives CSVESRDDNEQFF.